This T cell receptor beta chain was profiled in a study of blood T cell repertoires in COVID-19. Background on the study: COVID-19 samples from acute and convalescent phases originated in the United States, Italy and Spain. PBMCs, B-cell-depleted T cells, or T cells provided the cDNA or gDNA that made up the material.

Losses at the gene ends were 5 bases for V and 6 bases for J; bases not matched to a gene: 6. CDR3 size: 14 residues. The V gene's germline CDR1 is MNHEY and CDR2 SMNVEV (reference sequence). Authors' data handling: Amplifying reference gene primers gave estimates of nucleated cell counts. TCRdb's table, derived via immunoSEQ multiplex PCR, lists solely in-frame clones and lacks some. V, J and clone size are those of that table, while D and trimming were read from the DNA. Among 250,000 to 350,000 clones listed, 75% to 90% were seen once. Sequencing input: peripheral blood. The TCR originated in a woman between 45 and 60 years old who had recovered from COVID-19. V and J are TRBV27 and TRBJ2-7; 11 bases match TRBD1. Here the CDR3 DNA reads TGTGCCAGCAGTAACGTAGGGACAGGGGGCGAGCAGTACTTC. It is translated as CASSNVGTGGEQYF.